Reported below is one T cell receptor (beta chain). Time point meaning: pre-sensitization, week 0. Treatment given: therapeutic diphenylcyclopropenone sensitization with weekly scalp DPC. One entry per CDR3 protein results from TCRdb running MiXCR on the RACE reads. The sample has some 300,000 distinct CDR3 sequences; 5.5% are singletons. The data were taken from a study of human T cells and chemical hapten exposure. This CDR3 has 15 residues. The germline V gene encodes CDR1 KGHSH and CDR2 LQKENI. V was pared by 2 bases and J by 0 bases, with 8 bases between. The clonotype originates from a woman between 18 and 29 years old with alopecia areata. Some clones in this sample may be carry-over from other donors' samples. The material was whole blood, obtained in connection with sensitization to the hapten diphenylcyclopropenone (DPC). The chain combines TRBV18 with TRBJ1-3; D remains ambiguous. The CDR3: CASSPNFSSGNTIYF. CDR3 nucleotides: TGTGCCAGCTCACCAAATTTCAGCTCTGGAAACACCATATATTTT.